The clone carrying this T cell receptor beta chain was recorded once. Its specificity is not known. The entry originates in a study of cytomegalovirus exposure and HLA in healthy donors. V gave up 2 bases and J gave up 1 base, with 8 bases separating them. The CDR3 sequence is 14 residues long. The V gene's germline CDR1 is SGHVS and CDR2 FQNEAQ. Study-wide results and caveats: Among the most significant clusters, several appeared linked to common viral pathogens in a later analysis. Usually a TCR sequence was rare, but some public TCRs were found in many donors.

The PCR made use of 60 Vbeta and 13 Jbeta primers. TCRdb's table, derived via immunoSEQ multiplex PCR, lists solely in-frame clones and lacks some. The sample shows some 170,000 clones, roughly 80% of them seen only once. The sequence derives from a young woman in good health and CMV-seropositive. This chain connects TRBV7-8 to TRBJ1-1; D is possibly TRBD1 (5 bases). The source material was PBMCs. This chain's CDR3 is CASSLSQGNTEAFF. The CDR3 nucleotides read TGTGCCAGCAGCTTAAGTCAGGGGAACACTGAAGCTTTCTTT.